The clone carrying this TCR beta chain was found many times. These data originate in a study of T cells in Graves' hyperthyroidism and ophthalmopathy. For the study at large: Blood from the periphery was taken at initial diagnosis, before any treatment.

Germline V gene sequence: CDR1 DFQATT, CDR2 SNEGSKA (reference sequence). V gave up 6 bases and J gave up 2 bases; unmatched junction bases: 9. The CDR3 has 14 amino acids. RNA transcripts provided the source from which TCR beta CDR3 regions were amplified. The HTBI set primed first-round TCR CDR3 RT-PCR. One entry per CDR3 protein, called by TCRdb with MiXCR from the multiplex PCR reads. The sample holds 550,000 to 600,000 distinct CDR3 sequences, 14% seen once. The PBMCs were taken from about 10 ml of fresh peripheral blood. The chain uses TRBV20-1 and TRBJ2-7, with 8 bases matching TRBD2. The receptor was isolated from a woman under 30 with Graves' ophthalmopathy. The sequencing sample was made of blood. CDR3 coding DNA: TGCAGTGCGCACCCGGGACTAGTAACCTACGAGCAGTACTTC. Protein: CSAHPGLVTYEQYF.